The 29 T cell receptor beta chains in this list originate from one sample, sequenced in a study of neurological immune-mediated disorders. TCRdb redid the calling of the 5' RACE reads with MiXCR, one entry per CDR3 protein. The data hold approximately 16,000 distinct CDR3 sequences, with about 20% observed a single time. Sequenced input: PBMCs. The receptor set was obtained from a man over 45 in good health.

By its share, this clonotype is medium-sized. V usage is TRBV20-1 and J usage is TRBJ2-2, with D tentatively TRBD2 (6 bases). The V gene lost 5 bases and the J gene lost 6 bases, with 25 bases spanning the gap. The germline V gene has CDR1 DFQATT and CDR2 SNEGSKA (reference sequence). The CDR3 is made up of 17 amino acids. CDR3 amino acids: CSAGGDWRAQGAGELFF. The CDR3 bases are TGCAGTGCTGGAGGGGACTGGCGGGCCCAAGGCGCCGGGGAGCTGTTTTTT.

This clonotype showed up many times. V and J are TRBV4-1 and TRBJ2-7; 14 bases agree with TRBD2. This CDR3 is 17 amino acids long. In germline, CDR1 is MGHRA, CDR2 YSYEKL. With V trimmed by 5 bases and J by 0 bases, 6 bases remained unmatched. The CDR3 here is CASSKGLAGGSSYEQYF. The CDR3, as DNA: TGCGCCAGCAGCAAAGGACTAGCGGGAGGAAGCTCCTACGAGCAGTACTTC.

This clonotype has ten or more counts. The rearrangement joins TRBV12-3 or TRBV12-4 to TRBJ2-7, with D perhaps TRBD1 (6 bases). Trimming shortened V by 7 bases and J by 5 bases, and 18 bases separated the two germline ends. The CDR3 runs 14 residues. CDR3 sequence: CASTTRRGWNEQYF. As DNA, the CDR3 is TGTGCCAGCACCACCCGCAGGGGCTGGAACGAGCAGTACTTC.

The chain has TRBV7-2 and TRBJ2-1; TRBD2 matches at 10 bases. From germline, CDR1 is SGHTA and CDR2 FQGNSA. This CDR3 has 17 residues. V dropped 1 base and J dropped 8; count of bases not matched to a gene: 11. CDR3 nucleotides: TGTGCCAGCAGCTTAGATCTAAGCGGGAGGGAGGGGGATGAGCAGTTCTTC. Translation: CASSLDLSGREGDEQFF.

This clonotype occurred a few times. The J gene is TRBJ2-1, the V gene TRBV7-2; 11 positions agree with TRBD2. The length of the CDR3 is 15 residues. V shed 4 bases and J 9 bases; nucleotides not matched to a gene: 8. Germline V lookup: CDR1 SGHTA, CDR2 FQGNSA. CDR3 sequence reads: CASSSALAGGLEQFF. The DNA for the CDR3 is TGTGCCAGCAGCTCAGCCCTAGCGGGAGGTCTTGAGCAGTTCTTC.

This clonotype occurred many times. The chain links TRBV12-3 or TRBV12-4 to TRBJ2-7; D unclear. The CDR3 contains 12 residues. The V end was cut by 6 bases, the J end by 5 bases, with 11 bases between. The CDR3 loop is CASSPRGHEQYF. CDR3 nucleotides: TGTGCCAGCAGCCCCCGAGGCCACGAGCAGTACTTC.

By sample fraction, this clonotype is medium-sized. This chain uses TRBV4-1 with TRBJ2-2; TRBD2 matches at 11 bases. Trimming removed 4 bases from V and 5 bases from J; junction bases left unmatched: 6. From germline, CDR1 is MGHRA and CDR2 YSYEKL. The CDR3 is 16 amino acids. CDR3: CASSPTSGTVTGELFF. The CDR3 coding sequence is TGCGCCAGCAGCCCGACTAGCGGGACTGTGACCGGGGAGCTGTTTTTT.

By frequency in the sample, this clonotype is medium-sized. V usage is TRBV7-2 and J usage is TRBJ2-5; 8 nucleotides match TRBD2. V trimming: 7 bases; J trimming: 10 bases; junction bases outside the gene matches: 14. This CDR3 spans 14 amino acids. Germline CDR1 is SGHTA and CDR2 is FQGNSA. The chain's CDR3 is CASNPGGHSLSQYF. The CDR3, as DNA: TGTGCCAGCAACCCGGGAGGGCACTCTCTCAGCCAGTACTTC.

This clonotype was seen ten or more times. The chain joins TRBV3-1 to TRBJ2-7, with D perhaps assigned TRBD1 or TRBD2 (5 bases each). CDR3 length: 15 amino acids. Germline lookup yields CDR1 LGHDT and CDR2 YNNKEL (reference sequence). V lost 3 bases, J lost 4 bases, and 16 bases lay in between. In nucleotides, the CDR3 is TGTGCCAGCAGCCACGCCGGGACCCTAGAGTACGAGCAGTACTTC. Protein: CASSHAGTLEYEQYF.

Many counts were recorded for this clonotype. The J gene is TRBJ2-2, the V gene TRBV6-5; 7 positions agree with TRBD2. Germline V gives CDR1 MNHEY, CDR2 SVGAGI. J gave up 1 base and V 2 bases, and 1 base lay outside the gene matches. This CDR3 has 15 amino acids. CDR3 DNA: TGTGCCAGCAGTTACGCGGGGGAGAACACCGGGGAGCTGTTTTTT. This translates into CASSYAGENTGELFF.

In its sample, this clonotype was seen many times. V usage is TRBV27 and J usage is TRBJ1-5; D not certain. Between the trimmed V and J ends, which lost 5 bases and 0 bases, there was a span of 11 bases. The CDR3 sequence is 15 residues long. The germline V gene has CDR1 MNHEY and CDR2 SMNVEV (reference sequence). The CDR3 region is CASSTIEYSNQPQHF. The CDR3 coding sequence is TGTGCCAGCAGTACTATAGAATATAGCAATCAGCCCCAGCATTTT.

This clonotype was seen repeatedly, ten times or more. V is TRBV7-2 and J is TRBJ2-1; tentatively, D is TRBD2 (6 bases). V lost 0 bases and J 9 bases, leaving 12 bases between the germline ends. Germline loops: CDR1 SGHTA, CDR2 FQGNSA. The CDR3 extends over 14 amino acids. The CDR3 sequence is CASSLAGGWGEQFF. DNA for the CDR3: TGTGCCAGCAGCTTAGCGGGAGGCTGGGGTGAGCAGTTCTTC. The full variable domain, rest sourced from reference TRBV7-2 and TRBJ2-1, is GAGVSQSPSNKVTEKGKDVELRCDPISGHTALYWYRQSLGQGLEFLIYFQGNSAPDKSGLPSDRFSAERTGGSVSTLTIQRTQQEDSAVYLCASSLAGGWGEQFFGPGTRLTVL.

By share, this clonotype counts as medium-sized. The chain links TRBV10-3 to TRBJ2-7, with D perhaps being TRBD1 or TRBD2 (5 bases each). CDR1 and CDR2 from the germline V gene are ENHRY and SYGVKD. The CDR3 loop spans 13 amino acids. V lost 4 bases to trimming and J lost 0 bases, with 7 bases between them. The CDR3 sequence is CAISGDVSYEQYF. The CDR3 DNA follows: TGTGCCATCAGTGGGGACGTCTCCTACGAGCAGTACTTC.

This clonotype has ten or more counts. The chain couples TRBV3-1 to TRBJ2-7, with 9 nucleotides matching TRBD1. J was trimmed by 2 bases and V by 1 base; bases with no gene match: 9. CDR1 and CDR2 from the germline V gene are LGHDT and YNNKEL (reference sequence). This CDR3 has 17 residues. The CDR3 loop reads CASSQGTGTGFPYEQYF. The CDR3 DNA follows: TGTGCCAGCAGCCAAGGGACCGGGACAGGGTTCCCCTACGAGCAGTACTTC.

The V call is TRBV10-3, the J call TRBJ1-1; TRBD1 might be the D (6 bases). The CDR3 is 15 amino acids. Trimming removed 6 bases from V and 0 bases from J, with 14 bases in between. Germline V lookup: CDR1 ENHRY, CDR2 SYGVKD. The CDR3 DNA is TGTGCCATCAGCACCGGGGGGCAGATGAACACTGAAGCTTTCTTT. Translation gives CAISTGGQMNTEAFF.

This sequence joins TRBV2 and TRBJ2-1; D may be TRBD1 or TRBD2 (5 bases each). With 3 bases removed from V and 10 bases from J, the gap between germline ends came to 16 bases. Germline assignment: CDR1 SNHLY and CDR2 FYNNEI. The length of the CDR3 is 14 residues. The CDR3 region has the DNA TGTGCCAGCAGTGATGGTCGGGGCCCCAGCGAGCAGTTCTTC. It yields the protein CASSDGRGPSEQFF.

In this sample, this clonotype turned up a few times. The V and J genes are TRBV5-1 and TRBJ2-2; 10 bases are a match to TRBD2. V lost 1 base to trimming and J lost 7 bases; unmatched junction nucleotides: 7. Germline V gene lookup returns CDR1 SGHRS and CDR2 YFSETQ. This CDR3 is built from 16 residues. This CDR3 is CASSLRLAGDSGELFF. The DNA of the CDR3 is TGCGCCAGCAGCTTGCGGCTAGCGGGGGATAGCGGGGAGCTGTTTTTT.

Many counts were recorded for this clonotype. This chain links TRBV27 with TRBJ2-1; TRBD2 aligns across 15 bases. The ends lost 2 bases at V and 2 bases at J; junction bases unmatched: 7. CDR1 is MNHEY and CDR2 is SMNVEV in the germline V gene (reference sequence). The CDR3 consists of 19 residues. Here the CDR3 reads CASSLERRTSGRAYNEQFF. The CDR3 DNA reads TGTGCCAGCAGTTTAGAGCGTAGGACTAGCGGGAGGGCCTACAATGAGCAGTTCTTC.

In this sample, this clonotype turned up many times. This chain uses TRBV18 with TRBJ2-7; perhaps D is TRBD1 or TRBD2 (7 bases each). The CDR3 is made up of 16 amino acids. Germline V gene lookup returns CDR1 KGHSH and CDR2 LQKENI. Trimming shortened V by 1 base and J by 2 bases, and 15 bases separated the two germline ends. CDR3: CASSPREGDRAYEQYF. The CDR3, as DNA: TGTGCCAGCTCACCACGGGAGGGAGACAGGGCCTACGAGCAGTACTTC.

This clonotype was seen ten or more times. The chain has TRBV29-1 and TRBJ2-1; D is unclear. The length of the CDR3 is 15 residues. Germline CDR1 SQVTM, CDR2 ANQGSEA. Trimming cost V 3 bases and J 6 bases, with 18 bases left between them. The CDR3 region is CSVDGSPPPGNEQFF. CDR3 sequence (DNA): TGCAGCGTTGACGGGTCACCACCGCCAGGCAATGAGCAGTTCTTC.

The V call is TRBV29-1, the J call TRBJ2-1, with D hard to call. The germline gives CDR1 SQVTM, CDR2 ANQGSEA. This CDR3 has 10 amino acids. The germline V and J ends were trimmed by 1 base and 10 bases, with 5 bases remaining between them. This CDR3 reads CSVEVGEQFF. CDR3 sequence (DNA): TGCAGCGTTGAAGTAGGGGAGCAGTTCTTC.

This clonotype qualifies as medium-sized. V usage is TRBV20-1 and J usage is TRBJ1-4; D may be TRBD1 (5 bases). V lost 1 base and J 6 bases, leaving 12 bases between the germline ends. Germline assignment: CDR1 DFQATT and CDR2 SNEGSKA (reference sequence). This CDR3 contains 14 residues. CDR3 sequence (DNA): TGCAGTGCTAGAGCAGGGACTGGCGATGAAAAACTGTTTTTT. Translating it yields CSARAGTGDEKLFF.

This clonotype appeared many times. J is TRBJ2-7 and V is TRBV5-1, with D maybe TRBD2 (5 bases). CDR1 SGHRS and CDR2 YFSETQ come from the germline V gene. Trimming removed 0 bases from V and 2 bases from J, with 12 bases in between. The CDR3 has 15 amino acids. The CDR3 loop reads CASSLAAGETYEQYF. The DNA for the CDR3 is TGCGCCAGCAGCTTGGCCGCCGGGGAAACCTACGAGCAGTACTTC.

This clonotype was detected ten times or more. The chain uses TRBV24-1 and TRBJ2-2; 11 bases are a match to TRBD2. The trim removed 1 base at V and 8 bases at J, leaving 8 bases unmatched. Germline V gives CDR1 KGHDR, CDR2 SFDVKD. The CDR3 has 17 residues. As DNA, the CDR3 is TGTGCCACCAGTGATTTCGGGGGGACTAGCGGTTTTGGGGAGCTGTTTTTT. It yields the protein CATSDFGGTSGFGELFF.

This clonotype was found many times. The rearrangement uses TRBV20-1 and TRBJ2-1; 11 bases agree with TRBD2. The CDR3 totals 15 residues. The trim removed 3 bases at V and 7 bases at J, leaving 8 bases unmatched. Germline V lookup: CDR1 DFQATT, CDR2 SNEGSKA (reference sequence). The CDR3 sequence is CSASTLAGVENEQFF. The CDR3 coding sequence is TGCAGTGCTAGCACACTAGCGGGAGTAGAGAATGAGCAGTTCTTC.

This clonotype came up many times. The chain carries TRBV6-5 and TRBJ2-7, with D possibly being TRBD2 (5 bases). The CDR3 is made up of 15 amino acids. V was clipped by 2 bases and J by 5 bases, with 16 bases between them. The V gene's germline CDR1 is MNHEY and CDR2 SVGAGI. The CDR3 loop is CASSYGGGLTHEQYF. In DNA form, the CDR3 reads TGTGCCAGCAGTTACGGTGGCGGGTTGACACACGAGCAGTACTTC.

The table lists this clonotype with many counts. The chain couples TRBV10-3 to TRBJ2-5; TRBD2 agrees at 7 bases. The CDR3 is 14 residues long. CDR1 is ENHRY, CDR2 SYGVKD, per germline. With V trimmed by 10 bases and J by 2 bases, 10 bases remained unmatched. The CDR3 DNA reads TGTGCCACCCAACCTGGGACTATGCAAGAGACCCAGTACTTC. This gives the protein CATQPGTMQETQYF.

This clonotype occurred many times. V usage is TRBV10-3 and J usage is TRBJ2-2, with 9 bases matching TRBD2. CDR1 is ENHRY, CDR2 SYGVKD, per germline. The CDR3 sequence is 19 residues long. Losses at the gene ends were 2 bases for V and 2 bases for J; bases not matched to a gene: 12. CDR3 protein: CAISEGWRSSGKNTGELFF. CDR3 DNA: TGTGCCATCAGTGAGGGATGGAGGTCTAGCGGGAAAAACACCGGGGAGCTGTTTTTT.

This clonotype was seen ten or more times. The rearrangement uses TRBV4-1 and TRBJ2-7; the D is unclear. This CDR3 is 14 amino acids long. Trimming took off 0 bases at V and 1 base at J, with 7 bases between the two ends. Germline lookup yields CDR1 MGHRA and CDR2 YSYEKL. The CDR3 DNA follows: TGCGCCAGCAGCCAAGACAGCAGGTCCTACGAGCAGTACTTC. This encodes CASSQDSRSYEQYF.